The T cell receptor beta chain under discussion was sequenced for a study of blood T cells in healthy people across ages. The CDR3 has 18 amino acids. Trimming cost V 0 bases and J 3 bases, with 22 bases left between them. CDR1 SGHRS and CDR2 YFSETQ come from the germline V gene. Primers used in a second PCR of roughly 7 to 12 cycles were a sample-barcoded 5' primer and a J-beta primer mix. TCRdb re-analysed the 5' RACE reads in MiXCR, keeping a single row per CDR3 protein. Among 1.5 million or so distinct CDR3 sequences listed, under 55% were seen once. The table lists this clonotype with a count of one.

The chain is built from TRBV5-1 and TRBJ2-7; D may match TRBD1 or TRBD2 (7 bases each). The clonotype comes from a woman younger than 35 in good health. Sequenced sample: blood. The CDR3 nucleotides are TGCGCCAGCAGCTTGGGGGACAGTATAGGACTAGTGTTCTACGAGCAGTACTTC. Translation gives CASSLGDSIGLVFYEQYF.